Below, 5 T cell receptor beta chains from the same sample are listed, as sequenced in a study of blood T cell repertoires in COVID-19. Generated by immunoSEQ multiplex PCR, the TCRdb table keeps only in-frame clones and is missing some. The sample yields 150,000 to 200,000 clones, 80% seen once. The material sequenced was peripheral blood. Receptors originate from a man aged 55 to 70 with acute or convalescent COVID-19.

The chain couples TRBV10-3 to TRBJ1-5; 7 bases are shared with TRBD1. Looked up from germline, CDR1 is ENHRY and CDR2 is SYGVKD. This CDR3 has 13 amino acids. The junction had 3 bases not matched to a gene; V was cut back by 5 bases and J by 5 bases. Here the CDR3 DNA reads TGTGCCATCAGTAGGACAGGCGATCAGCCCCAGCATTTT. Its translation is CAISRTGDQPQHF.

The rearrangement joins TRBV6-5 to TRBJ1-1; no clear D gene. The CDR3 loop spans 15 amino acids. Germline lookup yields CDR1 MNHEY and CDR2 SVGAGI. V was shortened by 4 bases and J by 1 base, with 13 bases between the two germline ends. CDR3 loop: CASSSSTLRNTEAFF. The CDR3 DNA reads TGTGCCAGCAGTTCGTCGACATTACGGAACACTGAAGCTTTCTTT.

J is TRBJ2-3 and V is TRBV12-3 or TRBV12-4; D ambiguous. The CDR3 is made up of 13 amino acids. The ends were cut back, 1 base at V and 5 bases at J, with 7 bases in the middle. In nucleotides, the CDR3 is TGTGCCAGCAGTTTAGACGAGCAAGATACGCAGTATTTT. The encoded protein is CASSLDEQDTQYF.

V gene TRBV9 combines with J gene TRBJ1-1; D remains unclear. This CDR3 has 15 amino acids. CDR1 and CDR2 from the germline V gene are SGDLS and YYNGEE. V was pared by 4 bases and J by 4 bases, with 17 bases between. The CDR3: CASSLTWMAGTEAFF. CDR3 DNA: TGTGCCAGCAGCCTCACGTGGATGGCGGGCACTGAAGCTTTCTTT.

V usage is TRBV28 and J usage is TRBJ1-1; D is ambiguous. The CDR3 is 13 residues long. The germline V gene encodes CDR1 MDHEN and CDR2 SYDVKM. Trimming took off 6 bases at V and 2 bases at J, with 10 bases between the two ends. CDR3 coding DNA: TGTGCCAGCAGGACGACTCAAAACACTGAAGCTTTCTTT. Protein product: CASRTTQNTEAFF.